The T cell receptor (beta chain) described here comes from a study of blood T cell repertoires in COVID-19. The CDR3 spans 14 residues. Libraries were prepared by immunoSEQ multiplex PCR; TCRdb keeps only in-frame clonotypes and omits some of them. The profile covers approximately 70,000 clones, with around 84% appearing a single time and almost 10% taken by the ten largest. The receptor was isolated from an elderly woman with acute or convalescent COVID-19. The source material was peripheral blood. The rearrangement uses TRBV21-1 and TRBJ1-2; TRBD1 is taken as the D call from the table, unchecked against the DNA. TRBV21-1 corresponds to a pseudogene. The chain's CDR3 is CASDGTGEYYGYTF. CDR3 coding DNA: TGTGCCAGCGACGGGACAGGGGAGTACTATGGCTACACCTTC.